The 24 T cell receptor beta chains below were found in one sample sequenced in a study of cytomegalovirus exposure and HLA in healthy donors. Produced via immunoSEQ multiplex PCR; TCRdb's table is partial and in-frame only. The sample lists roughly 49,000 clones, approximately 95% seen once, with approximately 7.8% in the top ten. Specimen: PBMCs. The receptor source for this set is a woman between 18 and 29 years old in good health and CMV-seropositive.

The CDR3 is CASSGTGRYNEQFF. The CDR3 DNA is TGTGCCAGTAGCGGGACAGGGAGATACAATGAGCAGTTCTTC. The rearrangement uses TRBV19 and TRBJ2-1, with TRBD1 matching over 9 bases. Germline CDR1 LNHDA, CDR2 SQIVND (reference sequence). With V trimmed by 6 bases and J by 4 bases, 4 bases remained unmatched. CDR3 length equals 14 residues.

This sequence joins TRBV5-5 and TRBJ1-5; D is undetermined. Germline V gene sequence: CDR1 SGHKS, CDR2 YYEKEE (reference sequence). The CDR3 runs to 13 residues. V was cut by 1 base and J by 6 bases, with 8 bases left in between. The CDR3 nucleotides read TGTGCCAGCAGCTTGAATCCCAGTCAGCCCCAGCATTTT. The encoded protein is CASSLNPSQPQHF.

This rearrangement joins TRBV7-9 to TRBJ2-1; D might be TRBD2 (6 bases). CDR3 length: 16 residues. The V and J ends lost 5 bases and 1 base respectively, with 15 bases between them. Germline V gene lookup returns CDR1 SEHNR and CDR2 FQNEAQ (reference sequence). The CDR3 DNA is TGTGCCAGCAGCCCGACTCTAGCGTCGTCCTACAATGAGCAGTTCTTC. This translates into CASSPTLASSYNEQFF.

The genes are TRBV5-1 and TRBJ2-3; tentative D call: TRBD2 (6 bases). This CDR3 has 15 amino acids. Germline V gene sequence: CDR1 SGHRS, CDR2 YFSETQ. The V end lost 0 bases, the J end lost 2 bases, and 10 bases lay between the germline ends. The DNA of the CDR3 is TGCGCCAGCAGCTTGGAGGCGGGAAACACAGATACGCAGTATTTT. This translates into CASSLEAGNTDTQYF. The variable domain in full, completed from reference TRBV5-1 and TRBJ2-3, reads KAGVTQTPRYLIKTRGQQVTLSCSPISGHRSVSWYQQTPGQGLQFLFEYFSETQRNKGNFPGRFSGRQFSNSRSEMNVSTLELGDSALYLCASSLEAGNTDTQYFGPGTRLTVL.

CDR3 in DNA: TGCAGCGCCGAGGGCTTTTTCTACGAGCAGTACTTC. This encodes CSAEGFFYEQYF. The J gene is TRBJ2-7, the V gene TRBV29-1; maybe TRBD2 (5 bases). This CDR3 contains 12 residues. Germline loops: CDR1 SQVTM, CDR2 ANQGSEA. The V end lost 7 bases, the J end lost 3 bases, and 13 bases lay between the germline ends.

This chain links TRBV5-1 with TRBJ1-1; D is unresolved. Germline CDR1 reads SGHRS; CDR2 reads YFSETQ. With 0 bases removed from V and 4 bases from J, the gap between germline ends came to 10 bases. This CDR3 is 14 amino acids long. The CDR3 sequence: CASSLVPKSTEAFF. CDR3 DNA sequence: TGCGCCAGCAGCTTGGTACCGAAGAGCACTGAAGCTTTCTTT.

The chain carries TRBV27 and TRBJ1-1; 7 bases match TRBD1. The ends lost 5 bases at V and 0 bases at J; junction bases unmatched: 3. The CDR3 extends over 14 amino acids. CDR1 and CDR2 (germline): MNHEY, SMNVEV (reference sequence). The CDR3 protein is CASSATGLNTEAFF. CDR3 nucleotides: TGTGCCAGCAGTGCGACAGGGCTGAACACTGAAGCTTTCTTT.

The chain joins TRBV11-2 to TRBJ2-1; possible D gene TRBD2, 5 bases. Germline CDR1 is SGHAT and CDR2 is FQNNGV. The CDR3 totals 16 residues. V was shortened by 5 bases and J by 0 bases, with 14 bases between the two germline ends. The CDR3 DNA reads as TGTGCCAGCAGCAGTGGACTGCGTGGCTCCTACAATGAGCAGTTCTTC. Translating gives CASSSGLRGSYNEQFF.

The chain carries TRBV7-2 and TRBJ1-2; 7 bases agree with TRBD1. The CDR3 totals 18 residues. Germline assignment: CDR1 SGHTA and CDR2 FQGNSA. Trimming cost V 6 bases and J 6 bases; bases outside gene matches: 22. CDR3 region: CASSLSPITGVQVDGYTF. CDR3 nucleotides: TGTGCCAGCAGTCTCTCCCCAATAACAGGGGTGCAGGTTGATGGCTACACCTTC.

The genes are TRBV10-1 and TRBJ2-3, with 10 nucleotides matching TRBD2. V lost 2 bases, J lost 2 bases, and 1 base stayed unmatched. Germline CDR1 and CDR2: WNHNN and SYGVQD (reference sequence). This CDR3 region has 15 residues. For the CDR3, the DNA is TGCGCCAGCAGTGAGCTAGCGGGGGTCACAGATACGCAGTATTTT. Translation gives CASSELAGVTDTQYF.

V usage is TRBV7-2 and J usage is TRBJ2-3; TRBD2 is a possible D gene (6 bases). The germline V gene has CDR1 SGHTA and CDR2 FQGNSA. The CDR3 is 13 residues long. Trimming removed 5 bases at V and 6 bases at J, with 12 bases between. The CDR3 sequence is CASSGTGVDTQYF. The CDR3 DNA sequence: TGTGCCAGCAGCGGAACGGGAGTGGATACGCAGTATTTT.

This rearrangement joins TRBV6-4 to TRBJ2-1; 7 nucleotides agree with TRBD2. Germline CDR1 MRHNA, CDR2 SNTAGT. This CDR3 comprises 15 residues. The V gene end was trimmed by 0 bases and the J gene end by 9 bases; junction bases not matched to a gene: 8. CDR3 sequence reads: CASSDSWGRAGEQFF. CDR3 coding DNA: TGTGCCAGCAGTGACTCATGGGGGAGGGCTGGTGAGCAGTTCTTC.

This clone occurred once. J is TRBJ1-2 and V is TRBV2; D unresolved. The germline CDR1 and CDR2 sequences are SNHLY and FYNNEI. CDR3 size: 15 residues. V lost 6 bases and J 8 bases, leaving 22 bases between the germline ends. CDR3 DNA: TGTGCCAGCAGCCTCGAAGGAACAGAGCAGATAGGCTACACCTTC. Translated, it gives CASSLEGTEQIGYTF.

This sequence joins TRBV2 and TRBJ2-3, with TRBD2 matching over 12 bases. Germline V lookup: CDR1 SNHLY, CDR2 FYNNEI. Trimming took 6 bases from V and 5 from J; bases not matched to a gene: 0. The CDR3 is made up of 13 amino acids. Here the CDR3 reads CASRGLAGDTQYF. The CDR3 bases are TGTGCCAGCAGGGGACTAGCGGGAGATACGCAGTATTTT.

The genes are TRBV6-1 and TRBJ2-7; TRBD1 agrees at 7 bases. The CDR3 consists of 14 residues. Germline V gene lookup returns CDR1 MNHNS and CDR2 SASEGT. The trim removed 6 bases at V and 4 bases at J, leaving 9 bases unmatched. The CDR3 loop is CASRNRDRKYEQYF. As DNA, the CDR3 is TGTGCCAGCAGAAACCGGGACAGAAAATACGAGCAGTACTTC.

The chain joins TRBV18 to TRBJ2-3; TRBD1 agrees at 11 bases. The CDR3 runs to 14 residues. Losses at the gene ends were 6 bases for V and 5 bases for J; bases not matched to a gene: 4. CDR1 KGHSH and CDR2 LQKENI come from the germline V gene. CDR3: CASSPGQGEDTQYF. The CDR3 nucleotides are TGTGCCAGCTCGCCGGGACAGGGGGAAGATACGCAGTATTTT.

The chain couples TRBV19 to TRBJ2-7; possibly TRBD1 for D (6 bases). Trimming pared 3 bases from V and 3 bases from J, leaving 15 bases between. This CDR3 contains 15 residues. Germline loops: CDR1 LNHDA, CDR2 SQIVND (reference sequence). DNA for the CDR3: TGTGCCAGTAGTATTCGGGACACCCAGGACTACGAGCAGTACTTC. Residues: CASSIRDTQDYEQYF.

V and J are TRBV7-9 and TRBJ2-7; a weak D match, TRBD1 (7 bases). The length of the CDR3 is 16 residues. The germline V gene has CDR1 SEHNR and CDR2 FQNEAQ (reference sequence). Trimming stripped 5 bases from V and 1 base from J, with 18 bases between. For the CDR3, the DNA is TGTGCCAGCAGCCCCGGCGGAGGGGGCCTTTCCTACGAGCAGTACTTC. Encoded protein: CASSPGGGGLSYEQYF.

This clone occurred once. V is TRBV27 and J is TRBJ1-5, with D possibly being TRBD1 (5 bases). Germline V lookup: CDR1 MNHEY, CDR2 SMNVEV (reference sequence). V gave up 6 bases and J gave up 4 bases, with 10 bases separating them. CDR3 size: 13 residues. In DNA, the CDR3 is TGTGCCAGCAGACTTCAGGGTAATCAGCCCCAGCATTTT. This translates into CASRLQGNQPQHF.

The V call is TRBV27, the J call TRBJ1-4; D remains ambiguous. Germline V gives CDR1 MNHEY, CDR2 SMNVEV (reference sequence). The CDR3 runs 14 residues. V was cut by 6 bases and J by 1 base, with 9 bases left in between. The CDR3 DNA sequence: TGTGCCAGCAGACGGGGTTTAACTAATGAAAAACTGTTTTTT. Translation gives CASRRGLTNEKLFF.

The CDR3 DNA sequence: TGTGCCAGCAGCTTATTCCCGCCTAGCGGGGCGAGCAATGAGCAGTTCTTC. Encoded protein: CASSLFPPSGASNEQFF. The chain recombines TRBV7-6 with TRBJ2-1; 9 nucleotides line up with TRBD2. Trimming at V came to 2 bases and at J to 6 bases, leaving 11 bases not matched to a gene. CDR1 is SGHVS and CDR2 is FNYEAQ in the germline V gene. This CDR3 contains 17 residues.

The chain combines TRBV4-1 with TRBJ1-1; 11 nucleotides align to TRBD1. Trimming took 1 base from V and 3 from J; bases not matched to a gene: 4. This CDR3 contains 16 residues. From germline, CDR1 is MGHRA and CDR2 YSYEKL. The CDR3: CASSQGGTGGYTEAFF. The CDR3 bases are TGCGCCAGCAGCCAAGGCGGGACAGGGGGGTACACTGAAGCTTTCTTT.

The gene calls are TRBV6-5 and TRBJ1-6, with TRBD1 matching over 7 bases. The ends lost 6 bases at V and 10 bases at J; junction bases unmatched: 12. In germline, CDR1 is MNHEY, CDR2 SVGAGI. The CDR3 is 15 residues long. CDR3 sequence reads: CASSLKQGQGSPLHF. The CDR3 nucleotides are TGTGCCAGCAGCCTAAAACAGGGGCAGGGATCACCCCTCCACTTT.

The chain is built from TRBV27 and TRBJ1-1, with TRBD1 identical over 7 bases. Germline V gene lookup returns CDR1 MNHEY and CDR2 SMNVEV (reference sequence). With 1 base clipped from V and 0 bases from J, the junction kept 8 bases outside the gene matches. The CDR3 has 17 residues. CDR3 sequence: CASSLYRDSSMNTEAFF. CDR3 nucleotides: TGTGCCAGCAGTTTATATCGGGACAGTTCTATGAACACTGAAGCTTTCTTT.